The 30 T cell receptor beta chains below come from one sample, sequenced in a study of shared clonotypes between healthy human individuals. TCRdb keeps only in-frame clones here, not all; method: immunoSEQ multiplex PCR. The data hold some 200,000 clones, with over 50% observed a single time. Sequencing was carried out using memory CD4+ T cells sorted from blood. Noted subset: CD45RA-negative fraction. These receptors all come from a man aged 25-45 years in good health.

The CDR3 protein is CSVDKQGRNTEAFF. Here the CDR3 DNA reads TGCAGCGTTGATAAGCAGGGGAGGAACACTGAAGCTTTCTTT. This chain connects TRBV29-1 to TRBJ1-1; D might be TRBD1 (6 bases). V was trimmed by 3 bases and J by 1 base, leaving 12 bases between them. The CDR3 is made up of 14 amino acids. Germline V gives CDR1 SQVTM, CDR2 ANQGSEA.

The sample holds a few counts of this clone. CDR3 in DNA: TGTGCCAGCAGCTTGGCGACTTACAATGAGCAGTTCTTC. This translates into CASSLATYNEQFF. The chain joins TRBV11-2 to TRBJ2-1; D not resolved. The V end lost 3 bases, the J end lost 4 bases, and 7 bases lay between the germline ends. The CDR3 is made up of 13 amino acids. The germline V gene encodes CDR1 SGHAT and CDR2 FQNNGV.

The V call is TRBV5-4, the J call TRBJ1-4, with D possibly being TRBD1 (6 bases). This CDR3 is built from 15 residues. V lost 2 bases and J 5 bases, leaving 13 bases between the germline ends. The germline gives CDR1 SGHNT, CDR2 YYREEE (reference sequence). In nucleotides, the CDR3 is TGTGCCAGCAGCTTCGGTGGGGGGCAGAATGAAAAACTGTTTTTT. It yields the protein CASSFGGGQNEKLFF.

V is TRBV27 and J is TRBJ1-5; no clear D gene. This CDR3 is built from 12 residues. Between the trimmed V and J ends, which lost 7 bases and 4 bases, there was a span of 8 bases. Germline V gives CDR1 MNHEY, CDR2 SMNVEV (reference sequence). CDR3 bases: TGTGCCAGCAAAGAGGGAAATCAGCCCCAGCATTTT. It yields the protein CASKEGNQPQHF.

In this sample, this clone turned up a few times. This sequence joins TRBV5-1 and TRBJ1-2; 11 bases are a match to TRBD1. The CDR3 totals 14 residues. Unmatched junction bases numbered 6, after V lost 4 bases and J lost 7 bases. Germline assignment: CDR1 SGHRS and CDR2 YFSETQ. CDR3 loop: CASSEPGQGGGYTF. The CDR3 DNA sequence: TGCGCCAGCAGCGAACCGGGACAGGGGGGTGGCTACACCTTC.

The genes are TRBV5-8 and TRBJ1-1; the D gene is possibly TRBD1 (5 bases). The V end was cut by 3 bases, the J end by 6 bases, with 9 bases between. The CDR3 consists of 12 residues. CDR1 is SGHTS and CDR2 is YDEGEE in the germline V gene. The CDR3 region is CASSWAQAEAFF. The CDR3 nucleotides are TGTGCCAGCAGCTGGGCACAGGCTGAAGCTTTCTTT. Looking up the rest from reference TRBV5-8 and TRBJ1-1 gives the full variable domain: EAGVTQSPTHLIKTRGQQATLRCSPISGHTSVYWYQQALGLGLQFLLWYDEGEERNRGNFPPRFSGRQFPNYSSELNVNALELEDSALYLCASSWAQAEAFFGQGTRLTVV.

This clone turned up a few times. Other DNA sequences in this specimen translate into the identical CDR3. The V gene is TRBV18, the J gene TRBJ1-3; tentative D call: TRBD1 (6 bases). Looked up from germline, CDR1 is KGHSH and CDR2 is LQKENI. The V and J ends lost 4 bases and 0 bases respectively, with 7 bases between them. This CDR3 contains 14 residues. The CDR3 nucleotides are TGTGCCAGCTCACAACAGGGCTCTGGAAACACCATATATTTT. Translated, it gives CASSQQGSGNTIYF.

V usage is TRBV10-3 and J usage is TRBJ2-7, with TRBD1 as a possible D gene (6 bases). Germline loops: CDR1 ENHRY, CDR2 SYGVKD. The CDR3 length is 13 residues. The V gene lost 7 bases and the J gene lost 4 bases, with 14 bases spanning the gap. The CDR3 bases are TGTGCCATCAAAAACCGGGACACTTACGAGCAGTACTTC. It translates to CAIKNRDTYEQYF.

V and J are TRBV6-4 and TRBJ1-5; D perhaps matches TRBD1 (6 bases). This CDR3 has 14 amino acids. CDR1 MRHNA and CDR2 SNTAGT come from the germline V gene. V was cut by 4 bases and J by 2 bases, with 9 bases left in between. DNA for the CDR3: TGTGCCAGCAGTGTCAGGGGAGGCAATCAGCCCCAGCATTTT. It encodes CASSVRGGNQPQHF.

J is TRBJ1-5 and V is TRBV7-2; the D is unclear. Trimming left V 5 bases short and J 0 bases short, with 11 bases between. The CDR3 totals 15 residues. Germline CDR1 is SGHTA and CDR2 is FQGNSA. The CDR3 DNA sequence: TGTGCCAGCAGCCTTATGGTACATAGCAATCAGCCCCAGCATTTT. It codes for CASSLMVHSNQPQHF.

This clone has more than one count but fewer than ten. The CDR3 loop reads CASKDRSSYNEQFF. CDR3 nucleotide sequence: TGTGCCAGCAAGGACAGGAGCTCCTACAATGAGCAGTTCTTC. The chain employs TRBV27 and TRBJ2-1; TRBD1 agrees at 7 bases. The CDR3 is 14 amino acids. J was trimmed by 0 bases and V by 7 bases; bases with no gene match: 3. Germline V gene sequence: CDR1 MNHEY, CDR2 SMNVEV (reference sequence).

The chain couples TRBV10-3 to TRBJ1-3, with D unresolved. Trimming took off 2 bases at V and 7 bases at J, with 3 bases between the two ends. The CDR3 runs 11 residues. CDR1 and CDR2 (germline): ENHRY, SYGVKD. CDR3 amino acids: CAISEGNTIYF. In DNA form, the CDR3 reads TGTGCCATCAGTGAGGGGAACACCATATATTTT.

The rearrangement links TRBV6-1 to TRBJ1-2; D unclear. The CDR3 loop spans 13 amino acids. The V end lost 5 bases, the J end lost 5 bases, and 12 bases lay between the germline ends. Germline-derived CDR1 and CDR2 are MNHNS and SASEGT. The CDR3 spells CASSIRDQYGYTF. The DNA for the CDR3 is TGTGCCAGCAGTATCCGGGATCAATATGGCTACACCTTC.

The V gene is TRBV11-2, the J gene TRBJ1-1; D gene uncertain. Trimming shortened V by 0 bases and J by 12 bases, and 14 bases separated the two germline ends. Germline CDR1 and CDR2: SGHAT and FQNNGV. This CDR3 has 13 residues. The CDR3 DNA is TGTGCCAGCAGCTTAGATGGTGCGGTGGCGACTTTCTTT. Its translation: CASSLDGAVATFF.

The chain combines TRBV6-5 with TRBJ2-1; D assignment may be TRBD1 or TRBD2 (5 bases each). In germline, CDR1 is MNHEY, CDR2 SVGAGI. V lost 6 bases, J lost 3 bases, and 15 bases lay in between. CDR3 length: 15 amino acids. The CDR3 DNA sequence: TGTGCCAGCAGCCCCGGGACCCCCATCTACAATGAGCAGTTCTTC. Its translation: CASSPGTPIYNEQFF.

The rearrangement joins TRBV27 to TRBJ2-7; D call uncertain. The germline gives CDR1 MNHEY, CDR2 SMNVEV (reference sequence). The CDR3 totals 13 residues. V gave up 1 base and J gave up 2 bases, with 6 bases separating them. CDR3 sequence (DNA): TGTGCCAGCAGTTTATATGGAGCCTACGAGCAGTACTTC. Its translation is CASSLYGAYEQYF.

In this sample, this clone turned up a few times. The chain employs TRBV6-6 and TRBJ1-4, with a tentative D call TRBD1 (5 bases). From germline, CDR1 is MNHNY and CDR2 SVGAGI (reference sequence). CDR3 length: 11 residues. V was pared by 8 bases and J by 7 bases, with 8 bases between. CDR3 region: CASRDLEKLFF. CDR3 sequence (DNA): TGTGCCAGCCGGGACCTTGAAAAACTGTTTTTT.

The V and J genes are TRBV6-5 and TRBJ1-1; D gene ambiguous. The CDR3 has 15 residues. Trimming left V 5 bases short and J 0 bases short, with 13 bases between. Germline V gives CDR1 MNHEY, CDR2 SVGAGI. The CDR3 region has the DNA TGTGCCAGCAGTCGCTCCCGGGAGATGAACACTGAAGCTTTCTTT. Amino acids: CASSRSREMNTEAFF.

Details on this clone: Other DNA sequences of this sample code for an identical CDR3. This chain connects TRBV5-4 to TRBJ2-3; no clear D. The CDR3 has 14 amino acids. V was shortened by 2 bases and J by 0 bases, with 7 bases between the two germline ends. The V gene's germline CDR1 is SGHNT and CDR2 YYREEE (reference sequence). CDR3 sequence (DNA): TGTGCCAGCAGCTTAGGGCGTAGCACAGATACGCAGTATTTT. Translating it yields CASSLGRSTDTQYF.

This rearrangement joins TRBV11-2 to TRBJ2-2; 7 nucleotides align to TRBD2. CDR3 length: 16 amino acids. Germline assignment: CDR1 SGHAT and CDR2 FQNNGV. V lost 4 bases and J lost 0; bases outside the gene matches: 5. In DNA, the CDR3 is TGTGCCAGCAGCTATGTTAGCGGGTCGAACACCGGGGAGCTGTTTTTT. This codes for CASSYVSGSNTGELFF. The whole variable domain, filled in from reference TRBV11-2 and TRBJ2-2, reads EAGVAQSPRYKIIEKRQSVAFWCNPISGHATLYWYQQILGQGPKLLIQFQNNGVVDDSQLPKDRFSAERLKGVDSTLKIQPAKLEDSAVYLCASSYVSGSNTGELFFGEGSRLTVL.

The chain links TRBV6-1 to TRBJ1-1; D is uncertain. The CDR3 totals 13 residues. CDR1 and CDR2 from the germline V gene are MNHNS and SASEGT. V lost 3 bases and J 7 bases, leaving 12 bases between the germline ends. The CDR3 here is CASSEGKGREAFF. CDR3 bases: TGTGCCAGCAGTGAGGGGAAAGGGCGTGAAGCTTTCTTT.

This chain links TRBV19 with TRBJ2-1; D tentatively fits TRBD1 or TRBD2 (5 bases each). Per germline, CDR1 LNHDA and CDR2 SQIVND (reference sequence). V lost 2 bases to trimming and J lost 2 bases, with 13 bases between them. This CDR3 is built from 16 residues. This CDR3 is CASSIPGSLTYNEQFF. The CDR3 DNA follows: TGTGCCAGTAGTATACCAGGGAGTCTAACCTACAATGAGCAGTTCTTC.

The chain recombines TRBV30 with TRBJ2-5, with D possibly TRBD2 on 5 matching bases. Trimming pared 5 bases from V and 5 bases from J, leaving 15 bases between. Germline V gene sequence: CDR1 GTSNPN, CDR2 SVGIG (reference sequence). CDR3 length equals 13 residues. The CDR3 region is CAWGNMGAETQYF. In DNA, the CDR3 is TGTGCCTGGGGGAACATGGGAGCGGAGACCCAGTACTTC.

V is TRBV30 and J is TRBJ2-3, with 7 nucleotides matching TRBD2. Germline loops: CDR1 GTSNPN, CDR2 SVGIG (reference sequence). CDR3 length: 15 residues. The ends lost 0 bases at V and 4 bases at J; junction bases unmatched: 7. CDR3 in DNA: TGTGCCTGGAGTGTACGGGGCGGGAGTGCAGATACGCAGTATTTT. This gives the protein CAWSVRGGSADTQYF. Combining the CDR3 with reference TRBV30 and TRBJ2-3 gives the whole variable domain SQTIHQWPATLVQPVGSPLSLECTVEGTSNPNLYWYRQAAGRGLQLLFYSVGIGQISSEVPQNLSASRPQDRQFILSSKKLLLSDSGFYLCAWSVRGGSADTQYFGPGTRLTVL.

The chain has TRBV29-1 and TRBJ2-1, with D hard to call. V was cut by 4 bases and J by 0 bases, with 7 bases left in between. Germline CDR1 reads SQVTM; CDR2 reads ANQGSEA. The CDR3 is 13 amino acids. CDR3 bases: TGCAGCGTTGTAGGCCGCTCCTACAATGAGCAGTTCTTC. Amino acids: CSVVGRSYNEQFF.

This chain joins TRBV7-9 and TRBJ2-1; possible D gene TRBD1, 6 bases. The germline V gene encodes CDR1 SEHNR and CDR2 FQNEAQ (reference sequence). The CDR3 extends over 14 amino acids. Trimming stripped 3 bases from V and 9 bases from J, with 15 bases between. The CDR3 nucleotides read TGTGCCAGCAGCTTCTCTAGGGCACAGGGTGAGCAGTTCTTC. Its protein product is CASSFSRAQGEQFF.

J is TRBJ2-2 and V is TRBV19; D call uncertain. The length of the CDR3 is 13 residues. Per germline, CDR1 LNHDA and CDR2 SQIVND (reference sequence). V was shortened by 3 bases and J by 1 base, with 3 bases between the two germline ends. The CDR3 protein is CASSIGNTGELFF. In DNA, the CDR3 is TGTGCCAGTAGTATCGGGAACACCGGGGAGCTGTTTTTT.

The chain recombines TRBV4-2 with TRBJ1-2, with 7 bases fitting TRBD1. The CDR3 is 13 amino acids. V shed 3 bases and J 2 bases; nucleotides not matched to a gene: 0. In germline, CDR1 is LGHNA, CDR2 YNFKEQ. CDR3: CASSQGQNYGYTF. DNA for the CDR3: TGTGCCAGCAGCCAGGGACAGAACTATGGCTACACCTTC.

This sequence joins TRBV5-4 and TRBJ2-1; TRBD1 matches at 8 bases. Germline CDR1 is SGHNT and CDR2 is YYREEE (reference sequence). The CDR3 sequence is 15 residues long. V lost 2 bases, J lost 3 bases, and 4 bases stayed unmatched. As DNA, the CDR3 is TGTGCCAGCAGCTTTACAGGGGGGTTCTACAATGAGCAGTTCTTC. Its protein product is CASSFTGGFYNEQFF.

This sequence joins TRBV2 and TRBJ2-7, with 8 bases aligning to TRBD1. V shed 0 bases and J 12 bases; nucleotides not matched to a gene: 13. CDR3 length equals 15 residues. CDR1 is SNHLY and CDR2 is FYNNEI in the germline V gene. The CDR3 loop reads CASSEAATGASGRYF. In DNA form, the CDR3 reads TGTGCCAGCAGTGAAGCGGCGACAGGGGCCTCCGGTCGGTACTTC.